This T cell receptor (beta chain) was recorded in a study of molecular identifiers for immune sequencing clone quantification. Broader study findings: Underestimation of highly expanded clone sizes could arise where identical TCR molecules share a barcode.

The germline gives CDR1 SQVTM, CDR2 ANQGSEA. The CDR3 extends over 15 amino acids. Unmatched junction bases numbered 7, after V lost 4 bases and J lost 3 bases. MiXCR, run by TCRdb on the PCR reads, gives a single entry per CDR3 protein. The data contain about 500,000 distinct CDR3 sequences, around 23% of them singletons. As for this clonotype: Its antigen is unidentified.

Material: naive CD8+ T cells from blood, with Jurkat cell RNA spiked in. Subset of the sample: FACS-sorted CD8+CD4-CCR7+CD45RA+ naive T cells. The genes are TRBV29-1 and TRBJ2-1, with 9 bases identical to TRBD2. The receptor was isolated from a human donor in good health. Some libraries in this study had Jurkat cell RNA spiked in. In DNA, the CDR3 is TGCAGCGTTGGTGGGCTAGCGGGAAGCTACAATGAGCAGTTCTTC. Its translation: CSVGGLAGSYNEQFF.